The 21 T cell receptor beta chains below come from one sample, sequenced in a study of blood T cell repertoires in COVID-19. Sequenced by immunoSEQ multiplex PCR; TCRdb stores in-frame clones only, minus some. The table includes under 200,000 clones, about 85% detected once. The material sequenced was peripheral blood. Source of these receptors: a woman of 80 years or more with acute or convalescent COVID-19.

CDR3: CASSLMDSMITDTQYF. Here the CDR3 DNA reads TGTGCCAGCTCACTAATGGACAGTATGATCACAGATACGCAGTATTTT. The V gene is TRBV18, the J gene TRBJ2-3; D perhaps matches TRBD1 (6 bases). Looked up from germline, CDR1 is KGHSH and CDR2 is LQKENI. Trimming shortened V by 4 bases and J by 2 bases, and 16 bases separated the two germline ends. The CDR3 is 16 amino acids.

CDR3 residues: CASSFGKEKLQYF. CDR3 coding DNA: TGTGCCAGCAGCTTCGGGAAGGAGAAACTTCAGTACTTC. This sequence joins TRBV7-2 and TRBJ2-4; D may be TRBD2 (5 bases). The CDR3 length is 13 residues. The V end lost 3 bases, the J end lost 11 bases, and 14 bases lay between the germline ends. Germline CDR1 is SGHTA and CDR2 is FQGNSA.

J is TRBJ2-2 and V is TRBV9, with TRBD2 identical over 9 bases. The CDR3 length is 21 residues. Germline CDR1 and CDR2: SGDLS and YYNGEE. With V trimmed by 0 bases and J by 4 bases, 19 bases remained unmatched. CDR3 sequence (DNA): TGTGCCAGCAGCGTAGGTTATTCGAGGTATATTAGCGGGAGAATCACCGGGGAGCTGTTTTTT. Protein product: CASSVGYSRYISGRITGELFF.

This chain uses TRBV7-9 with TRBJ2-3; D gene uncertain. V lost 3 bases, J lost 2 bases, and 3 bases lay in between. The CDR3 extends over 12 amino acids. Germline CDR1 reads SEHNR; CDR2 reads FQNEAQ (reference sequence). CDR3 coding DNA: TGTGCCAGCAGCTTCTACACAGATACGCAGTATTTT. Encoded protein: CASSFYTDTQYF.

Worth noting for this clone: Mismatch with germline at one junction end may stem from a read error. The J gene is TRBJ2-7, the V gene TRBV7-2, with 10 bases identical to TRBD2. CDR3 size: 14 residues. Germline-derived CDR1 and CDR2 are SGHTA and FQGNSA. The CDR3 region has the DNA TGTGCCAGCAGCTTAGATGGGACTAGCGTTAGAAGGGACTTC. This encodes CASSLDGTSVRRDF. Supplemented by reference TRBV7-2 and TRBJ2-7, the full variable domain reads GAGVSQSPSNKVTEKGKDVELRCDPISGHTALYWYRQSLGQGLEFLIYFQGNSAPDKSGLPSDRFSAERTGGSVSTLTIQRTQQEDSAVYLCASSLDGTSVRRDFGPGTRLTVT.

The chain couples TRBV6-2 or TRBV6-3 to TRBJ1-1, with a tentative D call TRBD1 (6 bases). Germline V gene lookup returns CDR1 MNHEY and CDR2 SVGEGT. V was shortened by 5 bases and J by 5 bases, with 18 bases between the two germline ends. CDR3 length equals 15 residues. The CDR3 DNA reads TGTGCCAGCAGTCTCCAGAGGGGGGGACGGACTGAAGCTTTCTTT. Translated: CASSLQRGGRTEAFF.

The chain combines TRBV30 with TRBJ2-1, with D possibly matching TRBD1 (6 bases). The CDR3 covers 14 residues. With 5 bases removed from V and 2 bases from J, the gap between germline ends came to 13 bases. CDR1 GTSNPN and CDR2 SVGIG come from the germline V gene (reference sequence). CDR3 nucleotide sequence: TGTGCCTGGGACATACAGGGTACCTACAATGAGCAGTTCTTC. This encodes CAWDIQGTYNEQFF.

The chain has TRBV9 and TRBJ1-1, with no clear D. The V gene's germline CDR1 is SGDLS and CDR2 YYNGEE. The CDR3 spans 14 residues. With 0 bases removed from V and 0 bases from J, the gap between germline ends came to 6 bases. This CDR3 is CASSVGAVNTEAFF. CDR3 nucleotide sequence: TGTGCCAGCAGCGTAGGGGCCGTGAACACTGAAGCTTTCTTT.

The chain couples TRBV12-3 or TRBV12-4 to TRBJ1-4, with D possibly TRBD1 on 6 matching bases. The V end lost 8 bases, the J end lost 8 bases, and 12 bases lay between the germline ends. The CDR3 runs to 12 residues. The CDR3 loop is CASRGQTEKLFF. DNA for the CDR3: TGTGCCAGCCGTGGACAGACGGAAAAACTGTTTTTT.

The V and J genes are TRBV28 and TRBJ1-6, with D uncertain. The V gene's germline CDR1 is MDHEN and CDR2 SYDVKM. V was shortened by 3 bases and J by 6 bases, with 3 bases between the two germline ends. The CDR3 extends over 12 amino acids. CDR3 region: CASSFSNSPLHF. The CDR3 DNA follows: TGTGCCAGCAGTTTCTCTAATTCACCCCTCCACTTT.

V usage is TRBV19 and J usage is TRBJ2-1; 10 nucleotides agree with TRBD2. Unmatched junction bases numbered 1, after V lost 8 bases and J lost 3 bases. The germline V gene encodes CDR1 LNHDA and CDR2 SQIVND (reference sequence). CDR3 length: 13 amino acids. In DNA form, the CDR3 reads TGTGCCAGTGGGACTAGCGACTACAATGAGCAGTTCTTC. It yields the protein CASGTSDYNEQFF.

The V gene is TRBV6-5, the J gene TRBJ1-2; possibly TRBD1 for D (5 bases). The CDR3 runs 15 residues. Between the trimmed V and J ends, which lost 5 bases and 3 bases, there was a span of 16 bases. CDR1 and CDR2 (germline): MNHEY, SVGAGI. In nucleotides, the CDR3 is TGTGCCAGCAGTACGACGGGACTCGGAGACTATGGCTACACCTTC. Amino acids: CASSTTGLGDYGYTF.

V gene TRBV4-3 combines with J gene TRBJ1-2; D perhaps matches TRBD1 (5 bases). The CDR3 consists of 16 residues. CDR1 LGHNA and CDR2 YSLEER come from the germline V gene. Trimming took off 6 bases at V and 0 bases at J, with 17 bases between the two ends. The CDR3 nucleotides read TGCGCCAGCAGTATTAAAACAGGCTCAGCTAACTATGGCTACACCTTC. Amino acid sequence: CASSIKTGSANYGYTF.

This clone was counted a few times. The chain uses TRBV5-1 and TRBJ1-1; the D gene is possibly TRBD1 (6 bases). Germline-derived CDR1 and CDR2 are SGHRS and YFSETQ. V shed 7 bases and J shed 0 bases, with 13 bases lying between them. This CDR3 is built from 14 residues. The CDR3 DNA is TGCGCCAGCGGACCGGGACAAATGAACACTGAAGCTTTCTTT. Translating it yields CASGPGQMNTEAFF.

V and J are TRBV6-6 and TRBJ1-5; no firm D call. V was cut by 2 bases and J by 0 bases, with 11 bases left in between. Germline V CDR1 and CDR2: MNHNY, SVGAGI (reference sequence). The length of the CDR3 is 16 residues. CDR3 DNA sequence: TGTGCCAGCAGTTACGGGCGATTTAATAGCAATCAGCCCCAGCATTTT. Translation: CASSYGRFNSNQPQHF.

The rearrangement joins TRBV19 to TRBJ2-3, with a possible D match to TRBD1 (6 bases). There are 16 residues in the CDR3. From germline, CDR1 is LNHDA and CDR2 SQIVND (reference sequence). Trimming pared 3 bases from V and 2 bases from J, leaving 15 bases between. For the CDR3, the DNA is TGTGCCAGTAGTATTTGGGCCAGGGGCCCCACAGATACGCAGTATTTT. Translating gives CASSIWARGPTDTQYF.

V is TRBV18 and J is TRBJ2-7; TRBD1 is a possible D gene (5 bases). The CDR3 is 11 amino acids. From germline, CDR1 is KGHSH and CDR2 LQKENI. Trimming left V 8 bases short and J 7 bases short, with 12 bases between. CDR3 sequence (DNA): TGTGCCAGCGCGGATGCAGGGGAGCAGTACTTC. Amino acid sequence: CASADAGEQYF.

The chain uses TRBV27 and TRBJ2-3; tentatively, D is TRBD1 (6 bases). The CDR3 spans 13 residues. Trimming stripped 6 bases from V and 2 bases from J, with 9 bases between. Germline V gives CDR1 MNHEY, CDR2 SMNVEV (reference sequence). The CDR3 sequence: CASRRGHTDTQYF. In DNA form, the CDR3 reads TGTGCCAGCAGAAGGGGACACACAGATACGCAGTATTTT.

V is TRBV4-3 and J is TRBJ1-2; the D gene is possibly TRBD1 (5 bases). CDR3 length: 15 residues. Looked up from germline, CDR1 is LGHNA and CDR2 is YSLEER. Trimming shortened V by 3 bases and J by 4 bases, and 15 bases separated the two germline ends. The chain's CDR3 is CASSHSLQTAYGYTF. As DNA, the CDR3 is TGCGCCAGCAGCCACTCCCTCCAGACAGCCTATGGCTACACCTTC.

The chain carries TRBV7-2 and TRBJ1-1; D is unresolved. Trimming removed 2 bases at V and 5 bases at J, with 9 bases between. The CDR3 covers 13 residues. In germline, CDR1 is SGHTA, CDR2 FQGNSA. CDR3 amino acids: CASSLYSSTEAFF. The CDR3 coding sequence is TGTGCCAGCAGCTTATACAGTTCTACTGAAGCTTTCTTT.

The rearrangement uses TRBV7-2 and TRBJ2-1; 10 bases map to TRBD2. Germline V lookup: CDR1 SGHTA, CDR2 FQGNSA. The trim removed 1 base at V and 14 bases at J, leaving 11 bases unmatched. CDR3 size: 15 residues. Here the CDR3 reads CASSLVGLAGAVEFF. The CDR3 nucleotides read TGTGCCAGCAGCTTAGTTGGGCTAGCGGGAGCCGTGGAGTTCTTC.